Below, one T cell receptor (beta chain) is given with its context. What it binds is not known. The authors sorted CD4+ and CD8+ T cells from PBMCs. The data were obtained in a study of CD8+ T cells in alopecia areata. Whole-study results and caveats: Scalp samples also yield sequences from resident alphabeta T cells of normal skin.

Germline-derived CDR1 and CDR2 are MNHEY and SVGAGI. V lost 2 bases to trimming and J lost 7 bases, with 14 bases between them. CDR3 size: 15 residues. RNA, once extracted, was reverse transcribed into cDNA for use as the sequencing template. Assay used: immunoSEQ multiplex PCR; TCRdb lists only in-frame clones, some missing. This sample has about 180,000 clones; around 64% occur once, and the top ten carry approximately 10%. The V and J genes are TRBV6-5 and TRBJ1-4; D is perhaps TRBD1 (5 bases). The material was CD8+ T cells sorted from blood, obtained at week 0. The sequence was obtained from a human donor with alopecia areata. CDR3 in DNA: TGTGCCAGCAGTTACGCCGGAGGGGTGGGTGAAAAACTGTTTTTT. This codes for CASSYAGGVGEKLFF.